These T cell receptor beta chains were read from a single sample in a study of spatial heterogeneity in lung cancer. TCRdb independently ran MiXCR on the 5' RACE reads; one entry per CDR3 protein. The sample lists approximately 3,400 distinct CDR3 sequences, 35% occurring once. The sequenced sample was lung tumor tissue, obtained at surgery. The receptor source for this set is a female donor with early-stage non-small cell lung cancer. Each CDR3 is given with its conserved first and last residue. D genes are given only for firm matches. Clone size is shown for a subset of rows, as once, few, many or a class of expanded clone.

abundance: .; v_gene: TRBV4-2; d_gene: .; j_gene: TRBJ2-3; len: 17; CDR3nt: TGTGCCAGCAGCCAAGATACGTTCCGCGGAGGGTCTGATACGCAGTATTTT; CDR3aa: CASSQDTFRGGSDTQYF
abundance: .; v_gene: TRBV20-1; d_gene: TRBD1; j_gene: TRBJ1-1; len: 16; CDR3nt: TGCAGTGCTCCCGAAAACCCGGACAGGAGAAACACTGAAGCTTTCTTT; CDR3aa: CSAPENPDRRNTEAFF
abundance: few; v_gene: TRBV2; d_gene: .; j_gene: TRBJ2-4; len: 17; CDR3nt: TGTGCCAGCAGTGCCCGATCTGGGGCAGTTGCCAAAAACATTCAGTACTTC; CDR3aa: CASSARSGAVAKNIQYF
abundance: .; v_gene: TRBV27; d_gene: TRBD1; j_gene: TRBJ2-1; len: 12; CDR3nt: TGTGCCAGCAGGGGACAGGGGCCTGAGCAGTTCTTC; CDR3aa: CASRGQGPEQFF
abundance: few; v_gene: TRBV20-1; d_gene: TRBD2; j_gene: TRBJ2-7; len: 14; CDR3nt: TGCAGTGCTAGACGCAGCGGGAGTTCCTACGAGCAGTACTTC; CDR3aa: CSARRSGSSYEQYF
abundance: few; v_gene: TRBV7-2; d_gene: TRBD2; j_gene: TRBJ2-3; len: 15; CDR3nt: TGTGCCAGCAGCCGGACTAGCGGCCGACAGGATACGCAGTATTTT; CDR3aa: CASSRTSGRQDTQYF
abundance: .; v_gene: TRBV6-4; d_gene: .; j_gene: TRBJ2-1; len: 16; CDR3nt: TGTGCCAGCAGTGAGCCCCCTCCTCCCCACTACAATGAGCAGTTCTTC; CDR3aa: CASSEPPPPHYNEQFF
abundance: .; v_gene: TRBV6-6; d_gene: .; j_gene: TRBJ1-1; len: 13; CDR3nt: TGTGCCAGCAGTTACCAGGGGAACACTGAAGCTTTCTTT; CDR3aa: CASSYQGNTEAFF
abundance: few; v_gene: TRBV5-1; d_gene: .; j_gene: TRBJ2-7; len: 13; CDR3nt: TGCGCCAGCAGCTGGGACAAAGCCTACGAGCAGTACTTC; CDR3aa: CASSWDKAYEQYF
abundance: .; v_gene: TRBV2; d_gene: .; j_gene: TRBJ1-6; len: 14; CDR3nt: TGTGCCAGCAGTAAAGACAGGCGAGATTCACCCCTCCACTTT; CDR3aa: CASSKDRRDSPLHF
abundance: .; v_gene: TRBV7-9; d_gene: TRBD2; j_gene: TRBJ2-1; len: 15; CDR3nt: TGTGCCAGCAGCCTACTAGCGGGAGGCGACAATGAGCAGTTCTTC; CDR3aa: CASSLLAGGDNEQFF
abundance: .; v_gene: TRBV7-3; d_gene: .; j_gene: TRBJ2-7; len: 14; CDR3nt: TGTGCCAGCAGCCCTCGTGGGGGCTCCTACGAGCAGTACTTC; CDR3aa: CASSPRGGSYEQYF
abundance: few; v_gene: TRBV12-3/TRBV12-4; d_gene: TRBD2; j_gene: TRBJ2-2; len: 14; CDR3nt: TGTGCCACCACCTGGGGGGGGAACACCGGGGAGCTGTTTTTT; CDR3aa: CATTWGGNTGELFF
abundance: .; v_gene: TRBV11-2; d_gene: .; j_gene: TRBJ2-1; len: 14; CDR3nt: TGTGCCAGCAGCTTAGATCAGGGAGCCGGCGAGCAGTTCTTC; CDR3aa: CASSLDQGAGEQFF
abundance: .; v_gene: TRBV6-5; d_gene: TRBD2; j_gene: TRBJ2-3; len: 15; CDR3nt: TGTGCCAGCAGGATTAGCGGGAGCGATACAGATACGCAGTATTTT; CDR3aa: CASRISGSDTDTQYF
abundance: .; v_gene: TRBV5-5; d_gene: .; j_gene: TRBJ2-2; len: 11; CDR3nt: TGTGCCAGCAGCTTGTCCGGGGAGCTGTTTTTT; CDR3aa: CASSLSGELFF
abundance: few; v_gene: TRBV24-1; d_gene: .; j_gene: TRBJ2-4; len: 13; CDR3nt: TGTGCCACCAGTGATTCCAGCAAAAACATTCAGTACTTC; CDR3aa: CATSDSSKNIQYF
abundance: few; v_gene: TRBV7-2; d_gene: .; j_gene: TRBJ2-2; len: 15; CDR3nt: TGTGCCAGCAGCTTAGCTTATTCGGGCACCGGGGAGCTGTTTTTT; CDR3aa: CASSLAYSGTGELFF
abundance: .; v_gene: TRBV28; d_gene: TRBD1; j_gene: TRBJ1-2; len: 13; CDR3nt: TGTGCCATCGGGACAGGGCAAAATGGTGGCTACACCTTC; CDR3aa: CAIGTGQNGGYTF
abundance: .; v_gene: TRBV7-2; d_gene: .; j_gene: TRBJ2-3; len: 16; CDR3nt: TGTGCCAGCAGCTCCCCCAGACAGCCTAGCACAGATACGCAGTATTTT; CDR3aa: CASSSPRQPSTDTQYF
abundance: .; v_gene: TRBV2; d_gene: .; j_gene: TRBJ2-7; len: 13; CDR3nt: TGTGCCAGCAGTGAATTGGGGGCCTACGAGCAGTACTTC; CDR3aa: CASSELGAYEQYF
abundance: large; v_gene: TRBV20-1; d_gene: TRBD1; j_gene: TRBJ1-4; len: 14; CDR3nt: TGCAGTGCCGCCCGACAGGGGATAAATGAAAAACTGTTTTTT; CDR3aa: CSAARQGINEKLFF
abundance: .; v_gene: TRBV7-3; d_gene: .; j_gene: TRBJ2-3; len: 12; CDR3nt: TGTGCCAGCAGCTTAACATCAGATACGCAGTATTTT; CDR3aa: CASSLTSDTQYF
abundance: .; v_gene: TRBV11-2; d_gene: .; j_gene: TRBJ2-7; len: 15; CDR3nt: TGTGCCAGCAGCTTAATGTCATTAAGCTCCTACGAGCAGTACTTC; CDR3aa: CASSLMSLSSYEQYF
abundance: many; v_gene: TRBV11-3; d_gene: .; j_gene: TRBJ2-7; len: 14; CDR3nt: TGTGCCAGCAGCTTAAACCGGTTTTCCTACGAGCAGTACTTC; CDR3aa: CASSLNRFSYEQYF
abundance: medium-sized; v_gene: TRBV5-1; d_gene: .; j_gene: TRBJ2-5; len: 14; CDR3nt: TGCGCCAGCAGCTTGGGTGGACACCAAGAGACCCAGTACTTC; CDR3aa: CASSLGGHQETQYF
abundance: .; v_gene: TRBV25-1; d_gene: .; j_gene: TRBJ2-7; len: 12; CDR3nt: TGTGCCAGCCGGGGCAATACCTACGAGCAGTACTTC; CDR3aa: CASRGNTYEQYF
abundance: few; v_gene: TRBV11-2; d_gene: TRBD1; j_gene: TRBJ2-7; len: 11; CDR3nt: TGTGCCTCGACAGGGGGGTACGAGCAGTACTTC; CDR3aa: CASTGGYEQYF
abundance: .; v_gene: TRBV6-2/TRBV6-3; d_gene: TRBD1; j_gene: TRBJ2-5; len: 14; CDR3nt: TGTGCCAGCAGTGAGACAGGGGGCCAAGAGACCCAGTACTTC; CDR3aa: CASSETGGQETQYF
abundance: .; v_gene: TRBV27; d_gene: .; j_gene: TRBJ1-5; len: 15; CDR3nt: TGTGCCAGCAGTTTATCATCAGGGGCAGGTCAGCCCCAGCATTTT; CDR3aa: CASSLSSGAGQPQHF
abundance: .; v_gene: TRBV4-2; d_gene: .; j_gene: TRBJ2-7; len: 14; CDR3nt: TGTGCCAGCAGCCAGCGACACGGGACAATCGAGCAGTACTTC; CDR3aa: CASSQRHGTIEQYF
abundance: .; v_gene: TRBV6-6; d_gene: .; j_gene: TRBJ2-7; len: 14; CDR3nt: TGTGCCAGCAGGACCGGGATGGGGCTCTCCGAGCAGTACTTC; CDR3aa: CASRTGMGLSEQYF
abundance: .; v_gene: TRBV29-1; d_gene: .; j_gene: TRBJ2-2; len: 12; CDR3nt: TGCAGCGCCCGAGGGTTAACCGGGGAGCTGTTTTTT; CDR3aa: CSARGLTGELFF
abundance: .; v_gene: TRBV7-8; d_gene: .; j_gene: TRBJ1-4; len: 15; CDR3nt: TGTGCCAGCAGCTTGGAGTTGGGAGGGAATGAAAAACTGTTTTTT; CDR3aa: CASSLELGGNEKLFF
abundance: medium-sized; v_gene: TRBV20-1; d_gene: .; j_gene: TRBJ1-4; len: 14; CDR3nt: TGCAGTGCCGAGTTCAGCGCAACTAATGAAAAACTGTTTTTT; CDR3aa: CSAEFSATNEKLFF
abundance: few; v_gene: TRBV20-1; d_gene: .; j_gene: TRBJ2-1; len: 15; CDR3nt: TGCAGTGCTATCGGATCGGACCACTCCTACAATGAGCAGTTCTTC; CDR3aa: CSAIGSDHSYNEQFF
abundance: .; v_gene: TRBV11-2; d_gene: .; j_gene: TRBJ2-1; len: 13; CDR3nt: TGTGCCAGCAGCCCACCCTTCCAAGGGGAGCAGTTCTTC; CDR3aa: CASSPPFQGEQFF
abundance: .; v_gene: TRBV6-5; d_gene: TRBD1; j_gene: TRBJ2-1; len: 16; CDR3nt: TGTGCCAGCACCTACTTCACCCCGGGACAGGGGAGTGAGCAGTTCTTC; CDR3aa: CASTYFTPGQGSEQFF
abundance: few; v_gene: TRBV10-1; d_gene: .; j_gene: TRBJ1-2; len: 15; CDR3nt: TGCGCCAGCAGTGATTCTAGAGGACCCCCCGCGGGCTACACCTTC; CDR3aa: CASSDSRGPPAGYTF
abundance: .; v_gene: TRBV12-3/TRBV12-4; d_gene: TRBD1; j_gene: TRBJ2-4; len: 15; CDR3nt: TGTGCCAGCAGTTCGTCGGACAGGGGTGACAGTATTCAGTACTTC; CDR3aa: CASSSSDRGDSIQYF
abundance: .; v_gene: TRBV28; d_gene: TRBD2; j_gene: TRBJ2-1; len: 17; CDR3nt: TGTGCCAGCAGCTTCATTCCACTAGCGGGAGGGTACAATGAGCAGTTCTTC; CDR3aa: CASSFIPLAGGYNEQFF
abundance: .; v_gene: TRBV12-3/TRBV12-4; d_gene: TRBD2; j_gene: TRBJ2-3; len: 16; CDR3nt: TGTGCCAGCAGCTTATACCTAGCGGGAGGAGGAGATACGCAGTATTTT; CDR3aa: CASSLYLAGGGDTQYF
abundance: .; v_gene: TRBV5-1; d_gene: .; j_gene: TRBJ2-7; len: 15; CDR3nt: TGCGCCAGCAGCTTGGGGGTAGGTTCGAGGGGCGAGCAGTACTTC; CDR3aa: CASSLGVGSRGEQYF
abundance: few; v_gene: TRBV5-1; d_gene: TRBD1; j_gene: TRBJ2-4; len: 14; CDR3nt: TGCGCCAGCAGCCGGGGACAGTTGGAGGACATTCAGTACTTC; CDR3aa: CASSRGQLEDIQYF
abundance: .; v_gene: TRBV6-2/TRBV6-3; d_gene: TRBD2; j_gene: TRBJ2-1; len: 15; CDR3nt: TGTGCCAGCAGTTACTTTGAACTAGCGGGGGGGAAGCAGTTCTTC; CDR3aa: CASSYFELAGGKQFF
abundance: few; v_gene: TRBV6-2/TRBV6-3; d_gene: .; j_gene: TRBJ1-2; len: 14; CDR3nt: TGTGCCAGCATAACCCCAGAGCAGGGGTATGGCTACACCTTC; CDR3aa: CASITPEQGYGYTF
abundance: many; v_gene: TRBV7-9; d_gene: .; j_gene: TRBJ2-2; len: 17; CDR3nt: TGTGCCAGCAGCTTTCTTCGAGGGGGGCCGAACACCGGGGAGCTGTTTTTT; CDR3aa: CASSFLRGGPNTGELFF
abundance: few; v_gene: TRBV7-2; d_gene: TRBD1; j_gene: TRBJ2-1; len: 14; CDR3nt: TGTGCCAGCAGCCCTAGACAGGGGGCTAGTGGGCAGTTCTTC; CDR3aa: CASSPRQGASGQFF
abundance: .; v_gene: TRBV12-3/TRBV12-4; d_gene: TRBD2; j_gene: TRBJ2-5; len: 15; CDR3nt: TGTGCCAGCAGCCAGGGACTAGCCGCCGCAGAGACCCAGTACTTC; CDR3aa: CASSQGLAAAETQYF
abundance: .; v_gene: TRBV4-1; d_gene: TRBD2; j_gene: TRBJ2-3; len: 14; CDR3nt: TGCGCCAGCAGCCAGGGACTATCGACAGATACGCAGTATTTT; CDR3aa: CASSQGLSTDTQYF
abundance: large; v_gene: TRBV18; d_gene: .; j_gene: TRBJ1-5; len: 13; CDR3nt: TGTGCCAGCTCCTCGGATAGCAATCAGCCCCAGCATTTT; CDR3aa: CASSSDSNQPQHF
abundance: few; v_gene: TRBV20-1; d_gene: .; j_gene: TRBJ2-1; len: 15; CDR3nt: TGCAGTGCTGCCCTAGGGGAAGGGTGGCAGCATGAGCAGTTCTTC; CDR3aa: CSAALGEGWQHEQFF
abundance: .; v_gene: TRBV14; d_gene: .; j_gene: TRBJ2-4; len: 16; CDR3nt: TGTGCCAGCAGCCCAGTAGCATCGAGAGCCAAAAACATTCAGTACTTC; CDR3aa: CASSPVASRAKNIQYF